Below, one TCR beta chain is given with its context. The method was immunoSEQ multiplex PCR; TCRdb's version includes in-frame clones alone and lacks a portion of them. The repertoire holds about 130,000 clones, more than 75% seen once, with around 1% in the top ten. This sample stems from a study of T cell responses to AZD1222 COVID-19 vaccine. The CDR3 totals 14 residues. Germline CDR1 SQVTM, CDR2 ANQGSEA. Trimming left V 7 bases short and J 2 bases short, with 15 bases between. The sample consisted of peripheral blood, taken 28 days after the second AZD1222 dose. The chain carries TRBV29-1 and TRBJ2-1; D remains ambiguous. The receptor was isolated from an adult who received the AZD1222 COVID-19 vaccine. CDR3 DNA: TGCAGCGCATTACAGTATCTTACCTACAATGAGCAGTTCTTC. Its protein product is CSALQYLTYNEQFF.